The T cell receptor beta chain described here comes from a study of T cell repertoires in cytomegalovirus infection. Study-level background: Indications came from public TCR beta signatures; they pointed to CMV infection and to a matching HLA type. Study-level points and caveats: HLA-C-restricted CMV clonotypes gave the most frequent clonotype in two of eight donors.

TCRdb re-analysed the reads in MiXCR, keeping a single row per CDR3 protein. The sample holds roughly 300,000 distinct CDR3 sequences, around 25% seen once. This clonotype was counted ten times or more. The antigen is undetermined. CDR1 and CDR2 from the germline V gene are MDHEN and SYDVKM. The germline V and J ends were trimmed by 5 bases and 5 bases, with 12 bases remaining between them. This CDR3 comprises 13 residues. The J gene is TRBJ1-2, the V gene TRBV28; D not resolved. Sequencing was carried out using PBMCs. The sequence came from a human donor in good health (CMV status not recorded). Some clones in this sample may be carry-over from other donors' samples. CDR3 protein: CASSTMGWYGYTF. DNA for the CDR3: TGTGCCAGCAGTACCATGGGGTGGTATGGCTACACCTTC.